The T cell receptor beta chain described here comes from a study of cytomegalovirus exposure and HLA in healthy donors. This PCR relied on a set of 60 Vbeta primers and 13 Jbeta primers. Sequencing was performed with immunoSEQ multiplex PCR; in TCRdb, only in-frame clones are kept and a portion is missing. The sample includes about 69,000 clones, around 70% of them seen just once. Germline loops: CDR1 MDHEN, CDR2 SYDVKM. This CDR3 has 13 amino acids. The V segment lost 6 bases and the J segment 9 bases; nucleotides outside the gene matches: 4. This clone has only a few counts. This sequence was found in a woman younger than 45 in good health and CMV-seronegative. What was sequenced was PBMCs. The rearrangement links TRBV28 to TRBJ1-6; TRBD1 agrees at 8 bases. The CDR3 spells CASRDRVGSPLHF. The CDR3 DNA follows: TGTGCCAGCAGGGACAGGGTAGGTTCACCCCTCCACTTT.